This T cell receptor beta chain is drawn from a study of cytomegalovirus exposure and HLA in healthy donors. Trimming shortened V by 4 bases and J by 1 base, and 13 bases separated the two germline ends. The CDR3 is made up of 16 amino acids. Germline V gene data show CDR1 as LNHDA and CDR2 as SQIVND (reference sequence). The primer mix had 60 Vbeta and 13 Jbeta primers. Source study methods: A later analysis tallied about 80 million unique TCR beta chains, about 9.9 million of them shared. Profiling relied on immunoSEQ multiplex PCR, and the TCRdb table lists in-frame clones only, not all of them. The V and J calls and clone size were taken over from that table, and D and trimming were inferred from the DNA. The data contain some 130,000 clones, roughly 85% of them singletons. Whole-study results and caveats: In terms of immune exposure information, only CMV serostatus was available. Within a later analysis, the majority of CMV-associated TCR beta chains appeared HLA-restricted. The listing of roughly 160 TCR beta chains classed them as cytomegalovirus-associated.

A remark on this clone: The antigen remains undetermined.

The sequenced sample consisted of PBMCs. This sequence joins TRBV19 and TRBJ2-2; D is unresolved. The sequence was collected from a man in his forties in good health and CMV-seropositive. CDR3 sequence (DNA): TGTGCCAGTAGTACGTACGGGTTACAGAACACCGGGGAGCTGTTTTTT. Its protein product is CASSTYGLQNTGELFF.